Listed below are T cell receptor beta chains from one sample, sequenced in a study of blood T cell repertoires in COVID-19. Clones were read by immunoSEQ multiplex PCR, and TCRdb kept only the in-frame ones, dropping some. This sample has roughly 230,000 clones, with around four fifths found just once. Sequenced sample: peripheral blood. All receptors derive from a woman in her sixties or seventies with active or convalescent COVID-19. CDR3s include the opening cysteine and the closing phenylalanine or tryptophan. The D gene is left open where the match is weak. Clone size appears in some rows only: once, few, many, or a class for an expanded clone.

abundance: .; j_gene: TRBJ2-3; v_gene: TRBV10-3; d_gene: TRBD1; CDR3aa: CAISELQGAETDTQYF; CDR3nt: TGTGCCATCAGTGAGCTACAGGGGGCTGAGACAGATACGCAGTATTTT
abundance: .; j_gene: TRBJ2-1; v_gene: TRBV25-1; d_gene: .; CDR3aa: CASRAGTFYSYNEQFF; CDR3nt: TGTGCCAGCAGGGCTGGGACTTTCTACTCCTACAATGAGCAGTTCTTC
abundance: .; j_gene: TRBJ2-1; v_gene: TRBV29-1; d_gene: TRBD2; CDR3aa: CSAAPSGRASNEQFF; CDR3nt: TGCAGCGCCGCCCCTAGCGGGAGGGCGTCCAATGAGCAGTTCTTC
abundance: .; j_gene: TRBJ2-1; v_gene: TRBV30; d_gene: TRBD2; CDR3aa: CAWSVGSGRSYNEQFF; CDR3nt: TGTGCCTGGAGTGTAGGTAGCGGGAGGAGCTACAATGAGCAGTTCTTC
abundance: .; j_gene: TRBJ2-1; v_gene: TRBV2; d_gene: TRBD1; CDR3aa: CASRAPGQGSYNEQFF; CDR3nt: TGTGCCAGCAGGGCACCGGGACAGGGCTCCTACAATGAGCAGTTCTTC
abundance: .; j_gene: TRBJ1-1; v_gene: TRBV16; d_gene: TRBD1; CDR3aa: CASSQLGGSEAFF; CDR3nt: TGTGCCAGCAGCCAATTAGGGGGCTCTGAAGCTTTCTTT
abundance: .; j_gene: TRBJ2-7; v_gene: TRBV4-1; d_gene: TRBD1; CDR3aa: CASSLGTAAYEQYF; CDR3nt: TGCGCCAGCAGCCTAGGGACAGCCGCCTACGAGCAGTACTTC
abundance: .; j_gene: TRBJ2-3; v_gene: TRBV6-2/TRBV6-3; d_gene: .; CDR3aa: CASSYNPSASIVDTQYF; CDR3nt: TGTGCCAGCAGTTATAATCCTAGCGCGAGTATAGTAGATACGCAGTATTTT
abundance: .; j_gene: TRBJ2-5; v_gene: TRBV6-1; d_gene: .; CDR3aa: CASSEVYSQETQYF; CDR3nt: TGTGCCAGCAGTGAAGTATACAGCCAAGAGACCCAGTACTTC
abundance: .; j_gene: TRBJ1-5; v_gene: TRBV7-2; d_gene: TRBD1; CDR3aa: CASSLASGQGQPQHF; CDR3nt: TGTGCCAGCAGCTTAGCCTCGGGACAGGGTCAGCCCCAGCATTTT
abundance: .; j_gene: TRBJ1-3; v_gene: TRBV3-1/TRBV3-2; d_gene: .; CDR3aa: CASSTDTSSGNTIYF; CDR3nt: TGTGCCAGCTCCACAGACACGAGCTCTGGAAACACCATATATTTT
abundance: .; j_gene: TRBJ1-2; v_gene: TRBV19; d_gene: TRBD1; CDR3aa: CASSPGQGALTKGYTF; CDR3nt: TGTGCCAGTAGTCCCGGACAGGGGGCCCTTACGAAGGGCTACACCTTC
abundance: .; j_gene: TRBJ1-1; v_gene: TRBV5-1; d_gene: .; CDR3aa: CASSLEDTRNTEAFF; CDR3nt: TGCGCCAGCAGCTTGGAGGACACCCGGAACACTGAAGCTTTCTTT
abundance: few; j_gene: TRBJ2-1; v_gene: TRBV19; d_gene: TRBD1; CDR3aa: CASSFTLPGQGPAMEFF; CDR3nt: TGTGCCAGTAGTTTTACCTTACCGGGACAGGGCCCGGCGATGGAGTTCTTC
abundance: .; j_gene: TRBJ1-5; v_gene: TRBV7-2; d_gene: .; CDR3aa: CASSLGQFSNQPQHF; CDR3nt: TGTGCCAGCAGCTTAGGACAATTTAGCAATCAGCCCCAGCATTTT
abundance: .; j_gene: TRBJ1-1; v_gene: TRBV2; d_gene: .; CDR3aa: CASSEAGQVAFF; CDR3nt: TGTGCCAGCAGTGAGGCGGGGCAGGTAGCTTTCTTT
abundance: .; j_gene: TRBJ1-2; v_gene: TRBV12-3/TRBV12-4; d_gene: .; CDR3aa: CASSLAQDSGYTF; CDR3nt: TGTGCCAGCAGTTTAGCGCAGGACAGTGGCTACACCTTC
abundance: .; j_gene: TRBJ1-1; v_gene: TRBV6-6; d_gene: TRBD1; CDR3aa: CASSHSPPGQGNTEAFF; CDR3nt: TGTGCCAGCAGTCATTCTCCTCCGGGACAGGGGAACACTGAAGCTTTCTTT
abundance: .; j_gene: TRBJ1-2; v_gene: TRBV14; d_gene: .; CDR3aa: CASSRRQESNYGYTF; CDR3nt: TGTGCCAGCAGCCGACGACAGGAATCTAACTATGGCTACACCTTC
abundance: .; j_gene: TRBJ2-5; v_gene: TRBV3-1/TRBV3-2; d_gene: TRBD2; CDR3aa: CASSQGTSGVQETQYF; CDR3nt: TGTGCCAGCAGCCAAGGGACTAGCGGAGTGCAAGAGACCCAGTACTTC
abundance: .; j_gene: TRBJ1-5; v_gene: TRBV4-1; d_gene: TRBD1; CDR3aa: CASSQDGTGYGNQPQHF; CDR3nt: TGCGCCAGCAGCCAAGACGGGACAGGCTATGGCAATCAGCCCCAGCATTTT
abundance: few; j_gene: TRBJ1-5; v_gene: TRBV11-3; d_gene: .; CDR3aa: CASSLSHNQPQHF; CDR3nt: TGTGCCAGCAGCTTGTCCCACAATCAGCCCCAGCATTTT
abundance: .; j_gene: TRBJ2-3; v_gene: TRBV10-1; d_gene: .; CDR3aa: CASSHASGTDTQYF; CDR3nt: TGCGCCAGCAGTCACGCTAGCGGCACAGATACGCAGTATTTT
abundance: .; j_gene: TRBJ1-2; v_gene: TRBV5-1; d_gene: .; CDR3aa: CASSPPGGEGYTF; CDR3nt: TGCGCCAGCAGCCCCCCCGGGGGTGAAGGCTACACCTTC
abundance: .; j_gene: TRBJ2-7; v_gene: TRBV21-1; d_gene: .; CDR3aa: CASSKGPSGSGYEQYF; CDR3nt: TGTGCCAGCAGCAAAGGGCCTAGCGGGAGTGGGTACGAGCAGTACTTC
abundance: .; j_gene: TRBJ2-1; v_gene: TRBV6-1; d_gene: .; CDR3aa: CASSEGVGVVSGNEQFF; CDR3nt: TGTGCCAGCAGTGAAGGAGTCGGGGTAGTTTCTGGCAATGAGCAGTTCTTC
abundance: .; j_gene: TRBJ1-1; v_gene: TRBV7-3; d_gene: TRBD1; CDR3aa: CASSLTGTGTLEAFF; CDR3nt: TGTGCCAGCAGCTTAACGGGGACAGGGACTCTTGAAGCTTTCTTT
abundance: .; j_gene: TRBJ1-4; v_gene: TRBV18; d_gene: TRBD1; CDR3aa: CASSPPRQGNEKLFF; CDR3nt: TGTGCCAGCTCACCACCGCGACAGGGAAATGAAAAACTGTTTTTT
abundance: .; j_gene: TRBJ2-7; v_gene: TRBV30; d_gene: TRBD1; CDR3aa: CAWSATGVEQYF; CDR3nt: TGTGCCTGGAGTGCGACAGGGGTCGAGCAGTACTTC